The subject of this entry is one T cell receptor (beta chain). Its antigen remains unidentified. Trimming took 4 bases from V and 8 from J, leaving 15 bases between them. This CDR3 has 14 amino acids. Germline lookup yields CDR1 LGHDT and CDR2 YNNKEL (reference sequence). These data belong to a study of blood T cells in healthy people across ages. Study conclusions and caveats: Long-lived donors exceeded aged donors in naive CD4+ cells and diversity. In older individuals, TCR beta diversity per million T cells was lower, falling roughly linearly with age. Diversity estimated from one million T cells was considered an underestimate. Changes seen in expanded clonotypes were possibly confounded by donor CMV status left unknown.

For the second PCR, which ran for roughly 7 to 11 cycles, a sample-barcoded 5' primer and a J-beta primer mix were used. From the 5' RACE reads, TCRdb called clonotypes with MiXCR, one entry per CDR3 protein. The sample contains about 780,000 distinct CDR3 sequences, 20% to 30% of which appear only once. The data also belong to a second study, concerning T cells of mothers and their children.

The V gene is TRBV3-1, the J gene TRBJ2-1; D might be TRBD1 (6 bases). This TCR came from a boy younger than 18 in good health. The material sequenced was blood. The DNA for the CDR3 is TGTGCCAGCAGCCCCTGGGACATCGTAGATGAGCAGTTCTTC. This sequence encodes CASSPWDIVDEQFF.